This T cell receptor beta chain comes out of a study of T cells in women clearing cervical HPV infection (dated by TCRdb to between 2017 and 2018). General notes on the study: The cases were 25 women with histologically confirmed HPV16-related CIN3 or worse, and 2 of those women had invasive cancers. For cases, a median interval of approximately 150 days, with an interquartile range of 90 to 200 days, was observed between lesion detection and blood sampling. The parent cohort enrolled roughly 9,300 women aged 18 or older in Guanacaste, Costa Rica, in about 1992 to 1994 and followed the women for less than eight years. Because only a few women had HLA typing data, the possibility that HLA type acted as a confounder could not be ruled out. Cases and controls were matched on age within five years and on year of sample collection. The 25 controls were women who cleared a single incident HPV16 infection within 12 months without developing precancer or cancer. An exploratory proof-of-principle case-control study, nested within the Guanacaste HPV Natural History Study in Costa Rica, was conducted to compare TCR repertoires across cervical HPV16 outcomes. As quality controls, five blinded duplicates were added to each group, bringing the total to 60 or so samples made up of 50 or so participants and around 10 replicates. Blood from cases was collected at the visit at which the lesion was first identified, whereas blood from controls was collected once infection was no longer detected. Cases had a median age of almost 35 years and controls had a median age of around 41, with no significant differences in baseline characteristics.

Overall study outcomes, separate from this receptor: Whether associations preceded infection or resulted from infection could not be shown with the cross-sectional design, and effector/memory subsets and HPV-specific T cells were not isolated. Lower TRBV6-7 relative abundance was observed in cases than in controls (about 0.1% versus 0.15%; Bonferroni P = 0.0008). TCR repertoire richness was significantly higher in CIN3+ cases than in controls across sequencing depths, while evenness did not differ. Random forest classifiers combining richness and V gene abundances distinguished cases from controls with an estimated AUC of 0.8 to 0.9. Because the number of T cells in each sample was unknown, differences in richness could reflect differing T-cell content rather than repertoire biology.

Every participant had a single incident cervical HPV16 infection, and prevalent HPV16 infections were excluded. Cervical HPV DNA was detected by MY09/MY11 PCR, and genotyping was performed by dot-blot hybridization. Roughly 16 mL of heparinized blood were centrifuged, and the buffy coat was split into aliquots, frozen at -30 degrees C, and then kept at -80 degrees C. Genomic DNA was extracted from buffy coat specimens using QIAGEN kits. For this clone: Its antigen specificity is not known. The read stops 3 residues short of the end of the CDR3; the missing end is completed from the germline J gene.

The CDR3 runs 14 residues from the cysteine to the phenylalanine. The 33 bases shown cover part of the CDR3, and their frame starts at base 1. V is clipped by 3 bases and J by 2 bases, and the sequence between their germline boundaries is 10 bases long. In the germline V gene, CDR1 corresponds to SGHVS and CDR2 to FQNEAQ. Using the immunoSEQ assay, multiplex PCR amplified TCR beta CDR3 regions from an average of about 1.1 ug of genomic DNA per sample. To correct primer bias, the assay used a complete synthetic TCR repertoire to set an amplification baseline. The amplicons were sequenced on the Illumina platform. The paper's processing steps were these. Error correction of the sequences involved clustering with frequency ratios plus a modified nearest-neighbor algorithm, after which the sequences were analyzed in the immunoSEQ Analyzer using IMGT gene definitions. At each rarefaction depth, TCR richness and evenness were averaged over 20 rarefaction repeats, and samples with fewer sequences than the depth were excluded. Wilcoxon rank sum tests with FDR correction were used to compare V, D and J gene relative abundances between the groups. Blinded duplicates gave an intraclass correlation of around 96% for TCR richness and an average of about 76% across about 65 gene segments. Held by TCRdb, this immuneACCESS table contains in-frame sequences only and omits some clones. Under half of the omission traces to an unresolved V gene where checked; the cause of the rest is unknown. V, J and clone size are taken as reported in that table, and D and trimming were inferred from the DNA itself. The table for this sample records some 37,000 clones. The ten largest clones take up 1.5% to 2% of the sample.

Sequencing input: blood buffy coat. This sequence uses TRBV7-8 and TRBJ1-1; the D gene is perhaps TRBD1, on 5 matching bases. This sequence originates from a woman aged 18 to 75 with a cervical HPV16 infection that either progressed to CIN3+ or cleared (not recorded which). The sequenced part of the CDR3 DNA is TGTGCCAGCAGCTTGGCAGGGATCAACACTGAA. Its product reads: CASSLAGINTE. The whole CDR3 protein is CASSLAGINTEAFF.